The 2 T cell receptor beta chains in this list originate from one sample, sequenced in a study of T cells in Graves' hyperthyroidism and ophthalmopathy. Authors of the study amplified TCR beta CDR3 regions from RNA transcripts. With the HTBI primer set, the TCR CDR3 went through a first round of RT-PCR. MiXCR, applied by TCRdb to the multiplex PCR reads, yields one record per CDR3 protein. This table has 700,000 or so distinct CDR3 sequences, 16% appearing once. The sample taken for sequencing was blood. These receptors were taken from a man younger than 35 with Graves' hyperthyroidism.

This clonotype was detected a few times. The rearrangement links TRBV11-3 to TRBJ1-6; D is ambiguous. V shed 5 bases and J shed 8 bases, with 13 bases lying between them. This CDR3 region has 14 residues. Germline lookup yields CDR1 SGHNT and CDR2 YENEEA. The CDR3: CASSPTPMDSPLHF. The DNA for the CDR3 is TGTGCCAGCAGCCCAACACCTATGGATTCACCCCTCCACTTT.

This clonotype was counted at least ten times. The chain has TRBV12-3 or TRBV12-4 and TRBJ1-1; 7 bases are a match to TRBD1. The CDR3 loop spans 15 amino acids. Trimming at V came to 5 bases and at J to 5 bases, leaving 11 bases not matched to a gene. The CDR3 here is CASSLRQGRSTEAFF. CDR3 coding DNA: TGTGCCAGCAGTCTGCGACAGGGAAGAAGTACTGAAGCTTTCTTT.